Reported below is one TCR beta chain. Produced via immunoSEQ multiplex PCR; TCRdb's table is partial and in-frame only. The profile shows 150,000 to 200,000 clones, around 85% of them singletons. This specimen belongs to a study of blood T cell repertoires in COVID-19. Overall study context: Specimens from acute and convalescent COVID-19 originated in the United States, Italy and Spain.

Germline trimming cut 3 bases from V and 6 bases from J; bases unmatched to any gene: 11. This CDR3 spans 16 amino acids. The germline V gene has CDR1 MGHDK and CDR2 SYGVNS. Input material: peripheral blood. V gene TRBV25-1 combines with J gene TRBJ1-2; TRBD1 aligns across 9 bases. The source is a human donor with acute or convalescent COVID-19. The donor label of this sample is uncertain. The CDR3, as DNA: TGTGCCAGCAGTGACAGCCTTCCCGGGACAGGGAATGGCTACACCTTC. Protein product: CASSDSLPGTGNGYTF.